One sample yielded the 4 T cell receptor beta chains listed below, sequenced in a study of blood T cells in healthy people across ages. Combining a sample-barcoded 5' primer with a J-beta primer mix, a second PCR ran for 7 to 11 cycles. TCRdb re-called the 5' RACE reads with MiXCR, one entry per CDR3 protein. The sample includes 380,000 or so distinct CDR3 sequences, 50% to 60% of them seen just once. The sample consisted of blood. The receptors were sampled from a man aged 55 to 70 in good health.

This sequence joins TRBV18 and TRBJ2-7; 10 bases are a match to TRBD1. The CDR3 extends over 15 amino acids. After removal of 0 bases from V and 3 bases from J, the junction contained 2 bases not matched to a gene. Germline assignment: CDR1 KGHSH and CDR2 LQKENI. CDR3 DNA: TGTGCCAGCTCACCACCGGGACAGGGGCTCTACGAGCAGTACTTC. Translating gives CASSPPGQGLYEQYF.

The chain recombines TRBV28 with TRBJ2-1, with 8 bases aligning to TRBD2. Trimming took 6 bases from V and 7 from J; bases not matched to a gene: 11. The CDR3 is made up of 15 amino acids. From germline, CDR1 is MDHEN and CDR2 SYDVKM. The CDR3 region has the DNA TGTGCCAGCAGCTCGACTAGCGAACAAGTGAATGAGCAGTTCTTC. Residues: CASSSTSEQVNEQFF.

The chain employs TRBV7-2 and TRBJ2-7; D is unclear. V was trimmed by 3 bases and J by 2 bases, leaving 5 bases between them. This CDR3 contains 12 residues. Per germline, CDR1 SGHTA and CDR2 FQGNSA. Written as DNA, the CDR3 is TGTGCCAGCAGCTTCTGGCCCTACGAGCAGTACTTC. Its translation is CASSFWPYEQYF. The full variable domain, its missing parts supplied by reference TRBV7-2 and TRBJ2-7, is GAGVSQSPSNKVTEKGKDVELRCDPISGHTALYWYRQSLGQGLEFLIYFQGNSAPDKSGLPSDRFSAERTGGSVSTLTIQRTQQEDSAVYLCASSFWPYEQYFGPGTRLTVT.

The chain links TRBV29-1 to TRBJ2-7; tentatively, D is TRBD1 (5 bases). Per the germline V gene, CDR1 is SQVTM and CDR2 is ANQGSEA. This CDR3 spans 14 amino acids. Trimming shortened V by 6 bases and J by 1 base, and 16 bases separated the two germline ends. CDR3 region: CSVAQGSGSYEQYF. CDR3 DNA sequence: TGCAGCGTGGCCCAGGGTAGTGGGTCCTACGAGCAGTACTTC.